This entry lists 7 T cell receptor beta chains sequenced from one sample in a study of blood T cell repertoires in COVID-19. Sequencing was performed with immunoSEQ multiplex PCR; in TCRdb, only in-frame clones are kept and a portion is missing. The data show around 250,000 clones, approximately 87% seen once. The material sequenced was peripheral blood. These receptors came from a man aged 55 to 70 who had recovered from COVID-19.

This clone was observed a handful of times. This chain uses TRBV18 with TRBJ2-7, with D possibly matching TRBD1 (6 bases). Germline values: CDR1 KGHSH, CDR2 LQKENI. Trimming stripped 1 base from V and 13 bases from J, with 14 bases between. The CDR3 is 12 residues long. CDR3 nucleotide sequence: TGTGCCAGCTCACCACGTACAGGGCATTATTACTTC. Its protein product is CASSPRTGHYYF.

The V call is TRBV18, the J call TRBJ2-5; D remains unclear. Germline CDR1 reads KGHSH; CDR2 reads LQKENI. This CDR3 has 14 residues. V lost 6 bases and J lost 5, with 16 bases in between. CDR3 nucleotides: TGTGCCAGCTCCCCGACCGCGGCCTTTGAGACCCAGTACTTC. Translation gives CASSPTAAFETQYF.

The chain carries TRBV19 and TRBJ2-7; D possibly corresponds to TRBD2 (5 bases). The CDR3 contains 15 residues. The V end lost 6 bases, the J end lost 3 bases, and 18 bases lay between the germline ends. Germline loops: CDR1 LNHDA, CDR2 SQIVND (reference sequence). CDR3 bases: TGTGCCAGTAGCGCGGACCCGCGAGGGAGCTACGAGCAGTACTTC. It specifies CASSADPRGSYEQYF.

The chain recombines TRBV23-1 with TRBJ1-6; no firm D call. TRBV23-1 is given ORF status, its function remaining uncertain. The CDR3 is 15 residues long. Deletions cut 2 bases from V and 1 base from J, with 6 bases between. The CDR3 here is CASSQRRSYNSPLHF. The CDR3 DNA sequence: TGCGCCAGCAGTCAACGGAGGTCCTATAATTCACCCCTCCACTTT.

The chain couples TRBV6-5 to TRBJ2-7; 10 bases are a match to TRBD2. Germline CDR1 and CDR2: MNHEY and SVGAGI. J lost 2 bases, V lost 8 bases, and 6 bases had no gene match. The CDR3 sequence is 14 residues long. Written as DNA, the CDR3 is TGTGCCAGCGCCAGGACTAGCGGAACCTACGAGCAGTACTTC. Translation: CASARTSGTYEQYF.

The CDR3 DNA is TGTGCCACCAGCAGGGGGACAGGGGGTTACTACGAGCAGTACTTC. It specifies CATSRGTGGYYEQYF. The chain combines TRBV15 with TRBJ2-7; 11 nucleotides agree with TRBD1. Germline trimming cut 3 bases from V and 3 bases from J; bases unmatched to any gene: 4. CDR1 LNHNV and CDR2 YYDKDF come from the germline V gene (reference sequence). This CDR3 is 15 amino acids long. Based on the CDR3 plus reference TRBV15 and TRBJ2-7, the full variable domain is DAMVIQNPRYQVTQFGKPVTLSCSQTLNHNVMYWYQQKSSQAPKLLFHYYDKDFNNEADTPDNFQSRRPNTSFCFLDIRSPGLGDTAMYLCATSRGTGGYYEQYFGPGTRLTVT.

This sequence joins TRBV6-6 and TRBJ2-1; 10 bases agree with TRBD2. Germline V gene lookup returns CDR1 MNHNY and CDR2 SVGAGI (reference sequence). CDR3 length: 16 amino acids. V shed 0 bases, J shed 3 bases, and the junction held 2 bases outside the gene matches. CDR3 sequence (DNA): TGTGCCAGCAGTTACTCGAGGACTAGCGGCTACAATGAGCAGTTCTTC. It specifies CASSYSRTSGYNEQFF.